This T cell receptor (beta chain) comes out of a study of T-cell memory formation after mild COVID-19. Study-wide findings and caveats: Whether day 37 second-wave clones are SARS-CoV-2-specific was not confirmed.

On this clonotype itself: The antigen is not known.

After 5'RACE with constant-segment primers, TCR alpha and TCR beta cDNA libraries carrying sample barcodes and UMIs were obtained. MiXCR, run by TCRdb on the 5' RACE reads, gives a single entry per CDR3 protein. Of roughly 480,000 distinct CDR3 sequences listed, approximately 25% were seen once; the top ten hold around an eighth. V dropped 5 bases and J dropped 4; count of bases not matched to a gene: 11. This CDR3 spans 16 amino acids. Germline V gene data show CDR1 as DFQATT and CDR2 as SNEGSKA (reference sequence). The J gene is TRBJ2-1, the V gene TRBV20-1, with 10 bases matching TRBD1. The sequence was obtained from an adult woman who had mild COVID-19 (a few samples of this study predate the infection). Cell type and time point are not known. Sequencing was performed on PBMCs or a T cell subset sorted from them (not recorded which). CDR3 sequence reads: CSASFRDRGRYNEQFF. In DNA, the CDR3 is TGCAGTGCTTCCTTCCGGGACAGGGGACGTTACAATGAGCAGTTCTTC.